Included here is one TCR beta chain sequence, with context. This sample is part of a study of blood T cell repertoires in COVID-19. Across the study: Acute and convalescent COVID-19 samples came from the United States, Italy and Spain. Sources were T cells, B-cell-depleted T cells, or PBMCs; the material itself was cDNA or gDNA.

Source study methods: Nucleated cell number was recorded as an estimate derived from reference gene primer amplification. Generated by immunoSEQ multiplex PCR, the TCRdb table keeps only in-frame clones and is missing some. Clonal size and the V and J genes are those of that table, whereas D and trimming came from the DNA. The table has approximately 76,000 clones, around 88% seen once; the top ten hold over 30%. The sequence was collected from a man older than 75 with active or convalescent COVID-19. The source material was peripheral blood.

The DNA for the CDR3 is TGTGCCAGCAGCCAAGTCATAATAAGGACAGCACATGAAAAACTGTTTTTT. It codes for CASSQVIIRTAHEKLFF. The chain carries TRBV3-1 (or the pseudogene TRBV3-2) and TRBJ1-4; possibly TRBD1 for D (6 bases). Germline V lookup: CDR1 LGHDT, CDR2 YNNKEL (reference sequence). V was pared by 1 base and J by 6 bases, with 18 bases between. The CDR3 is 17 residues long.